The 6 T cell receptor beta chains below were found in one sample sequenced in a study of T cell repertoires in ileal Crohn's disease. This table comes from immunoSEQ multiplex PCR, and its TCRdb copy is limited to in-frame clones, with some not included. The sample contains roughly 5,000 clones, 80% to 85% of which appear only once. The sequenced material came from ileal tissue. These receptors all come from an adult with Crohn's disease.

The chain recombines TRBV21-1 with TRBJ2-7; no DNA check was done on the table's D call, TRBD1. TRBV21-1 is labeled a pseudogene. CDR3 length: 16 amino acids. CDR3 in DNA: TGTGCCAGCAGCAAGACTCCGGAGGACAGGGATTACGAGCAGTACTTC. It codes for CASSKTPEDRDYEQYF.

V gene TRBV19 combines with J gene TRBJ2-1, with 10 bases aligning to TRBD2. The V gene end was trimmed by 6 bases and the J gene end by 7 bases; junction bases not matched to a gene: 9. Germline CDR1 and CDR2: LNHDA and SQIVND (reference sequence). The length of the CDR3 is 15 residues. DNA of the CDR3: TGTGCCAGTAGGTCCGCTAGCGGGGGCCAAAATGAGCAGTTCTTC. Its protein is CASRSASGGQNEQFF.

The chain joins TRBV6-4 to TRBJ2-1, with 12 bases lining up with TRBD2. The germline gives CDR1 MRHNA, CDR2 SNTAGT. After removal of 5 bases from V and 2 bases from J, the junction contained 4 bases not matched to a gene. The CDR3 is 16 amino acids. DNA for the CDR3: TGTGCCAGCAGTCGACTAGCGGGGGACCCCTACAATGAGCAGTTCTTC. Its translation is CASSRLAGDPYNEQFF.

J is TRBJ1-1 and V is TRBV5-1, with a possible D match to TRBD1 (5 bases). The CDR3 consists of 14 residues. Trimming pared 2 bases from V and 5 bases from J, leaving 13 bases between. Germline CDR1 SGHRS, CDR2 YFSETQ. CDR3 protein: CASSFRADGTEAFF. DNA of the CDR3: TGCGCCAGCAGCTTCAGGGCCGACGGGACTGAAGCTTTCTTT.

V usage is TRBV7-3 and J usage is TRBJ1-1, with D unresolved. Trimming left V 5 bases short and J 5 bases short, with 12 bases between. This CDR3 is built from 13 residues. The germline CDR1 and CDR2 sequences are SGHTA and FQGTGA. Here the CDR3 DNA reads TGTGCCAGCAGCACAAGCCCGGGGACTGAAGCTTTCTTT. Encoded protein: CASSTSPGTEAFF.

V is TRBV29-1 and J is TRBJ2-7; TRBD1 matches at 10 bases. Unmatched junction bases numbered 4, after V lost 4 bases and J lost 4 bases. This CDR3 has 13 residues. Germline V gene lookup returns CDR1 SQVTM and CDR2 ANQGSEA. The CDR3 region is CSVARDRGYEQYF. DNA for the CDR3: TGCAGCGTTGCCCGGGACAGGGGTTACGAGCAGTACTTC.